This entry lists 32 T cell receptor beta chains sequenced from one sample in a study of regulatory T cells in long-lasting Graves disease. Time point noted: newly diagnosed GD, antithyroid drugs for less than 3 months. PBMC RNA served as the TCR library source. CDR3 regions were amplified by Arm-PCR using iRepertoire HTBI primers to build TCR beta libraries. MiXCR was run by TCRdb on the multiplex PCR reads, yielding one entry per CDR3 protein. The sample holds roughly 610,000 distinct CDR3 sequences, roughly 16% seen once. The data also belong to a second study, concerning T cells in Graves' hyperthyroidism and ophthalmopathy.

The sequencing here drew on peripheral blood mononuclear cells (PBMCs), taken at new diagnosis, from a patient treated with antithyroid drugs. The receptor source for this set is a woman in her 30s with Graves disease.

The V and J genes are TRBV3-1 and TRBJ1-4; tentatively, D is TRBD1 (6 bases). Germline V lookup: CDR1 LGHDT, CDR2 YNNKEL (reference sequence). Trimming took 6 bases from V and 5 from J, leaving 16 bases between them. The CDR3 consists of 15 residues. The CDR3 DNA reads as TGTGCCAGCAGAGGCCAAGGAGGGGGGAATGAAAAACTGTTTTTT. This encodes CASRGQGGGNEKLFF. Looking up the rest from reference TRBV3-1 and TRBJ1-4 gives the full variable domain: DTAVSQTPKYLVTQMGNDKSIKCEQNLGHDTMYWYKQDSKKFLKIMFSYNNKELIINETVPNRFSPKSPDKAHLNLHINSLELGDSAVYFCASRGQGGGNEKLFFGSGTQLSVL.

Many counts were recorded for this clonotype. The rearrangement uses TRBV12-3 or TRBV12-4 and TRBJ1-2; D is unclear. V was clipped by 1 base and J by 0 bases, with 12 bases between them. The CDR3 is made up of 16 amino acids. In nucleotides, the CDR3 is TGTGCCAGCAGTTTAGTACAGATTCCAACTAACTATGGCTACACCTTC. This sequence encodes CASSLVQIPTNYGYTF.

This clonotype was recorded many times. The CDR3 protein is CASSLSGGSGNTIYF. DNA for the CDR3: TGTGCCAGCAGTTTATCTGGGGGCTCTGGAAACACCATATATTTT. The gene calls are TRBV28 and TRBJ1-3, with D possibly TRBD1 on 5 matching bases. V lost 1 base and J lost 0, with 7 bases in between. The CDR3 spans 15 residues. Germline-derived CDR1 and CDR2 are MDHEN and SYDVKM.

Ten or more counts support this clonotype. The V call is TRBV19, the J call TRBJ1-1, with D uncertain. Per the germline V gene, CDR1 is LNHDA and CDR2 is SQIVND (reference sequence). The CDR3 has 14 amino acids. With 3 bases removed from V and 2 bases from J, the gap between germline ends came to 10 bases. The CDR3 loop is CASSIGEFNTEAFF. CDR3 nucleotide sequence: TGTGCCAGTAGTATCGGCGAGTTTAACACTGAAGCTTTCTTT.

This CDR3 reads CATGTSGLTDTQYF. CDR3 coding DNA: TGTGCCACCGGGACTAGCGGGCTCACAGATACGCAGTATTTT. The J gene is TRBJ2-3, the V gene TRBV7-9; 12 bases map to TRBD2. V trimming: 10 bases; J trimming: 2 bases; junction bases outside the gene matches: 4. The CDR3 extends over 14 amino acids. Germline V gives CDR1 SEHNR, CDR2 FQNEAQ (reference sequence).

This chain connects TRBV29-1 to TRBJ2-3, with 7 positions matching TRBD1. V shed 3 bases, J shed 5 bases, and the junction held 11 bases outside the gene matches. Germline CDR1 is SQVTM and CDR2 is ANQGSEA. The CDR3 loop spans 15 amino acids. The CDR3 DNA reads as TGCAGCGTTGAGATCCGACAGGGTTCGGGAGATACGCAGTATTTT. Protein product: CSVEIRQGSGDTQYF.

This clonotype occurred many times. The chain's CDR3 is CASKDSGTSLDEQYF. The CDR3 DNA follows: TGTGCCAGCAAAGACTCCGGGACTAGTCTTGACGAGCAGTACTTC. The gene calls are TRBV6-1 and TRBJ2-7, with TRBD2 matching 8 bases. From germline, CDR1 is MNHNS and CDR2 SASEGT. V lost 7 bases, J lost 5 bases, and 13 bases stayed unmatched. The CDR3 is 15 amino acids.

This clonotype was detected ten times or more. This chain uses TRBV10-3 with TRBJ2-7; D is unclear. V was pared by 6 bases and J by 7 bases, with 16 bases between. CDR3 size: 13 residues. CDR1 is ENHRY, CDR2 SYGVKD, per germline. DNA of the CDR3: TGTGCCATCAGCGTCCTGGTTATGAGGGAGCAGTACTTC. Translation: CAISVLVMREQYF.

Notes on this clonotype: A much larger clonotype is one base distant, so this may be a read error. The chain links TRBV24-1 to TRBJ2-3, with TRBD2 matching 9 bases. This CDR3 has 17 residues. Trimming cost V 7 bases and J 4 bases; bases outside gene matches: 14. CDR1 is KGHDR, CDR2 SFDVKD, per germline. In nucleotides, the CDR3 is TGTGCCACCAGCATTGGCCTCATAGCGGGAGTCGCAGATACGCAGTATTTT. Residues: CATSIGLIAGVADTQYF.

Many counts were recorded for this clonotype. The CDR3 DNA reads TGTGCCAGCATCCCGTCCGGGGCCTCTTCCTACGAGCAGTACTTC. Amino acid sequence: CASIPSGASSYEQYF. The chain joins TRBV28 to TRBJ2-7; D may match TRBD1 or TRBD2 (5 bases each). V gave up 7 bases and J gave up 1 base, with 17 bases separating them. The length of the CDR3 is 15 residues. Germline V gives CDR1 MDHEN, CDR2 SYDVKM.

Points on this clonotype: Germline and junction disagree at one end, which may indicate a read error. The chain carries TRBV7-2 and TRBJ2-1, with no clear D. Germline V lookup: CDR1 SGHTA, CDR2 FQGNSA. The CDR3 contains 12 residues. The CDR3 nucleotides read TGTGCCAGCAGCTTAGCGTTGAATGGGCAGTTCTTC. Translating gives CASSLALNGQFF.

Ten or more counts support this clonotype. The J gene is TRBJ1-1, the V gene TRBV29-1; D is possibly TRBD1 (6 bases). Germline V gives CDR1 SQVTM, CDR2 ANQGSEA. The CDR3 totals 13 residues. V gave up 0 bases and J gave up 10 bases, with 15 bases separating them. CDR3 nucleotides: TGCAGCGTTGAAGAGTTAGGGGGGAGAGTAGCTTTCTTT. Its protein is CSVEELGGRVAFF.

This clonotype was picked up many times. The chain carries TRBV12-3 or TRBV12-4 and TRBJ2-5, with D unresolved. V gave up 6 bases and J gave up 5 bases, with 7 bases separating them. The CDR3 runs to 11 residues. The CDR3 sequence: CASRHAETQYF. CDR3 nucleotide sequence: TGTGCCAGCAGGCATGCCGAGACCCAGTACTTC.

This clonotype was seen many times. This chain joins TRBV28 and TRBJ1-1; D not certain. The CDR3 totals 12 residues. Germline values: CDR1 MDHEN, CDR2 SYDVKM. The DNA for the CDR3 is TGTACTACGGGTCAGATGAACACTGAAGCTTTCTTT. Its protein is CTTGQMNTEAFF.

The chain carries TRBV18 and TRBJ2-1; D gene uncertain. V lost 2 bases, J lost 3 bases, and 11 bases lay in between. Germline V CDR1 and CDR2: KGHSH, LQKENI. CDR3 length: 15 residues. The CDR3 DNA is TGTGCCAGCTCACCAGGACGAGTAAGCTACAATGAGCAGTTCTTC. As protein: CASSPGRVSYNEQFF.

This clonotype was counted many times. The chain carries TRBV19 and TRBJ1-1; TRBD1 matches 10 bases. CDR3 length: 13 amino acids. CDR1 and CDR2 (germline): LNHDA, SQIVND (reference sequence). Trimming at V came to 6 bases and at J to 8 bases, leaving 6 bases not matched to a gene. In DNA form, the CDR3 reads TGTGCCAGTAGCCAGACAGGGGGCGCGGAAGCTTTCTTT. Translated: CASSQTGGAEAFF.

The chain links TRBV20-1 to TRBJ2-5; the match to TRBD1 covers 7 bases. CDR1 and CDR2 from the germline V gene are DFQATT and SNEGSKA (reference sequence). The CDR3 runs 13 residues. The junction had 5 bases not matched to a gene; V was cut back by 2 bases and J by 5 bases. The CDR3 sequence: CSARIEGAETQYF. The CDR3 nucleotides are TGCAGTGCTAGAATCGAGGGGGCCGAGACCCAGTACTTC.

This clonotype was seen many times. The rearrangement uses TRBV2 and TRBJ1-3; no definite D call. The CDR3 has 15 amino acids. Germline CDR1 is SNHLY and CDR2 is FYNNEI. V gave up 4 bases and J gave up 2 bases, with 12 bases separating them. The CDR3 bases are TGTGCCAGCAGTGGGATGGGCAGCGCTGGAAACACCATATATTTT. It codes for CASSGMGSAGNTIYF.

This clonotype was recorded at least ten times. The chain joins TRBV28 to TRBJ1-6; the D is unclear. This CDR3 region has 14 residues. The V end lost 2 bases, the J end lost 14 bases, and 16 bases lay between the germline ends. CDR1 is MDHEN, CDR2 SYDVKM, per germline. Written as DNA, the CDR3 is TGTGCCAGCAGTTTAACCCTTTCCAACGGGGCCCTCCACTTT. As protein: CASSLTLSNGALHF.

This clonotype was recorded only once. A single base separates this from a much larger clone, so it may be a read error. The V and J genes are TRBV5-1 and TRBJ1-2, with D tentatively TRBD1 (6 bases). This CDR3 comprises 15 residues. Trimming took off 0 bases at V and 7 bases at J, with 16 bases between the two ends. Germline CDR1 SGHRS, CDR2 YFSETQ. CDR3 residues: CASSLVGQSRLGYTF. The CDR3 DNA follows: TGCGCCAGCAGCTTGGTCGGACAGTCCCGTCTTGGCTACACCTTC.

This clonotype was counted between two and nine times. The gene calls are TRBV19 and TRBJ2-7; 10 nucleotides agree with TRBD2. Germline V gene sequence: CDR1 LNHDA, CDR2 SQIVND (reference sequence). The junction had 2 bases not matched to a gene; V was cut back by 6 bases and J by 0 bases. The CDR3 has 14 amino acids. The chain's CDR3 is CASRASGSSYEQYF. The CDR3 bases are TGTGCCAGTAGGGCTAGCGGGAGCTCCTACGAGCAGTACTTC.

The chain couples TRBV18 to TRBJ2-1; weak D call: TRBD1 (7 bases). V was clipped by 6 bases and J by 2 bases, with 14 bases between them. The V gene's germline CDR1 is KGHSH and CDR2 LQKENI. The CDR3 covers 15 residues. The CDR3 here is CASSTSRGAYNEQFF. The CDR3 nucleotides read TGTGCCAGCTCCACCTCCAGGGGGGCCTACAATGAGCAGTTCTTC.

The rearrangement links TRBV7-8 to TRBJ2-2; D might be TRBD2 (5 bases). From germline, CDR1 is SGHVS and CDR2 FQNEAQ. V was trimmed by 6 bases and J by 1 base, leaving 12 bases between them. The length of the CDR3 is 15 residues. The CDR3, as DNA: TGTGCCAGCAGACCGAGGAGCGGGAACACCGGGGAGCTGTTTTTT. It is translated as CASRPRSGNTGELFF.

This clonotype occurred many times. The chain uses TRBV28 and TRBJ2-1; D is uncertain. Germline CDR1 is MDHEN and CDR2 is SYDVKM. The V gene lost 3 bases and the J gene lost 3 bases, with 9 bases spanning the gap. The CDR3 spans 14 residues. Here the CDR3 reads CASSFRADYNEQFF. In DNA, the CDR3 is TGTGCCAGCAGTTTTAGGGCGGACTACAATGAGCAGTTCTTC.

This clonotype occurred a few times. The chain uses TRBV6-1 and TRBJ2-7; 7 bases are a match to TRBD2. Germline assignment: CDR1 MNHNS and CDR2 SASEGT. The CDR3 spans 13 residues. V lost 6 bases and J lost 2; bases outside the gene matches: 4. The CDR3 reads CASRGTTTYEQYF. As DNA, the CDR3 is TGTGCCAGCAGAGGGACTACTACCTACGAGCAGTACTTC.

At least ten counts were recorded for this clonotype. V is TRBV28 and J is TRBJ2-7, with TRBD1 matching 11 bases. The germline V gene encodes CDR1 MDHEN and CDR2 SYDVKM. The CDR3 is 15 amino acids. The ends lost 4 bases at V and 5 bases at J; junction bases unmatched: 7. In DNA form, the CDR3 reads TGTGCCAGCAGTTCTCCCGGGACAGGGGGGAACGAGCAGTACTTC. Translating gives CASSSPGTGGNEQYF.

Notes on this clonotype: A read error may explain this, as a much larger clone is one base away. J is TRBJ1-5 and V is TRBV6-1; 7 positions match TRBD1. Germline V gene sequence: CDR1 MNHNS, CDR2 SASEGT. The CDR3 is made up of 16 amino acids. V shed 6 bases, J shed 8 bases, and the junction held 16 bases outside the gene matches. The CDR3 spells CASSPGTERVMKPQHF. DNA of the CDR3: TGTGCCAGCAGCCCCGGGACAGAGAGGGTAATGAAGCCCCAGCATTTT.

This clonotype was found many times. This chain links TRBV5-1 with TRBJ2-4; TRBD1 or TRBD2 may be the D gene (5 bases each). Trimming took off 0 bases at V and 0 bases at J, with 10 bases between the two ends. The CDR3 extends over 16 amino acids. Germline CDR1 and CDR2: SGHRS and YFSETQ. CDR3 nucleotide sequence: TGCGCCAGCAGCTTGGAATCAGGGACAGCCAAAAACATTCAGTACTTC. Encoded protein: CASSLESGTAKNIQYF.

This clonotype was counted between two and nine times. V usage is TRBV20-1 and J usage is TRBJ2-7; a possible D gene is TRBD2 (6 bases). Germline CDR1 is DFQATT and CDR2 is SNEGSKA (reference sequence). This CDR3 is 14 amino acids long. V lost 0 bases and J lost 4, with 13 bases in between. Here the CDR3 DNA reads TGCAGTGCTAGAGATCTAGACCTAGCGTACGAGCAGTACTTC. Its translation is CSARDLDLAYEQYF.

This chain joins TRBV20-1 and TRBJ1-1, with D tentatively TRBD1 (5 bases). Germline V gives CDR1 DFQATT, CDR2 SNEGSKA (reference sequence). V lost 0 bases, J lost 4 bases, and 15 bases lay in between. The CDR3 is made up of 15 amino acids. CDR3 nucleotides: TGCAGTGCTAGAGATCCGGCTTCGGGGGGCACTGAAGCTTTCTTT. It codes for CSARDPASGGTEAFF.

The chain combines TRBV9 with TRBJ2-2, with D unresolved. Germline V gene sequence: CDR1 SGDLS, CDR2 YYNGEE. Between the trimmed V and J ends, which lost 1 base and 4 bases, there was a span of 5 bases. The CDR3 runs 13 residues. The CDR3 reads CASSVSGTGELFF. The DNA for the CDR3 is TGTGCCAGCAGCGTATCCGGCACCGGGGAGCTGTTTTTT.

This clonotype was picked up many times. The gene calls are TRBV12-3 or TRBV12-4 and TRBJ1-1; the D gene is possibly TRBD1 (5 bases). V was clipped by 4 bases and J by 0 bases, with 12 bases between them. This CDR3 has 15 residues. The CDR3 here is CASSYDRLMNTEAFF. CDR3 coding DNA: TGTGCCAGCAGTTATGACAGACTAATGAACACTGAAGCTTTCTTT.